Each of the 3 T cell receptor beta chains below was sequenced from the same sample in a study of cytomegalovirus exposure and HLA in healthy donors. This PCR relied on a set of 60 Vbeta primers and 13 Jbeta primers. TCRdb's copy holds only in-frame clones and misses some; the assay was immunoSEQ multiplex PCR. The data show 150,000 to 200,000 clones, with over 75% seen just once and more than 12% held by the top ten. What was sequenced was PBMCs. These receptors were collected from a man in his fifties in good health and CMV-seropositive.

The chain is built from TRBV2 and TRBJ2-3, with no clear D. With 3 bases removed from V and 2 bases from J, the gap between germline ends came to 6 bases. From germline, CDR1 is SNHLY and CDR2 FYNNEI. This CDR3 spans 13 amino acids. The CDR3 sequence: CASSDGFTDTQYF. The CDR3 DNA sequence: TGTGCCAGCAGTGATGGCTTCACAGATACGCAGTATTTT.

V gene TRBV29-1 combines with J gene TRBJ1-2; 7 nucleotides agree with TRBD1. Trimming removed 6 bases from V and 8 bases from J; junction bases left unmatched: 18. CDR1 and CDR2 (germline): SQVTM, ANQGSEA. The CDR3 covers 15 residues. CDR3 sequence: CSVALIQGYSYGYTF. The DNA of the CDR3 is TGCAGCGTGGCCCTCATACAGGGGTATTCCTACGGCTACACCTTC. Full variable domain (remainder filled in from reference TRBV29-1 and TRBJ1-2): SAVISQKPSRDICQRGTSLTIQCQVDSQVTMMFWYRQQPGQSLTLIATANQGSEATYESGFVIDKFPISRPNLTFSTLTVSNMSPEDSSIYLCSVALIQGYSYGYTFGSGTRLTVV.

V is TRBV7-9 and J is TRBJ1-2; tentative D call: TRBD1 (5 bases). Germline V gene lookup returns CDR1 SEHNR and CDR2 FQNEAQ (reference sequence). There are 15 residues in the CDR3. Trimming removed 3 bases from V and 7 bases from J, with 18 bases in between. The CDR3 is CASSFPLTDFGGYTF. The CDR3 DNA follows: TGTGCCAGCAGCTTCCCTCTGACAGATTTCGGTGGCTACACCTTC. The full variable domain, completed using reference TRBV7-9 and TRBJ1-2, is DTGVSQNPRHKITKRGQNVTFRCDPISEHNRLYWYRQTLGQGPEFLTYFQNEAQLEKSRLLSDRFSAERPKGSFSTLEIQRTEQGDSAMYLCASSFPLTDFGGYTFGSGTRLTVV.